These T cell receptor beta chains were read from a single sample in a study of a mutant IDH1 vaccine in newly diagnosed glioma. Profiling relied on immunoSEQ multiplex PCR, and the TCRdb table lists in-frame clones only, not all of them. The data show 45,000 to 70,000 clones, 91% seen once. Sequenced material: PBMCs, taken from a glioma patient treated with radiotherapy, temozolomide or both. These receptors were taken from a man aged 45 to 65 with glioma. Both conserved end residues are part of each CDR3. The order of the fields is D gene, V gene, J gene, clone size, CDR3 DNA, CDR3 protein. The D gene is left open where the match is weak. Clone size is shown for a subset of rows, as once, few, many or a class of expanded clone.

TRBD1	TRBV4-3	TRBJ1-1	.	TGCGCCAGCAGCCAACCCGGACAGGGGGATAATGAAGCTTTCTTT	CASSQPGQGDNEAFF
.	TRBV4-3	TRBJ2-7	.	TGCGCCAGCAGCCAAGCGGTGCAGGAAAGGGACGAGCAGTACTTC	CASSQAVQERDEQYF
.	TRBV9	TRBJ2-2	.	TGTGCCAGCAGCGTATTCCTGGGCTCCGGGGAGCTGTTTTTT	CASSVFLGSGELFF
TRBD2	TRBV23-1	TRBJ2-2	.	TGCGCCAGCAGTCCTCCATTAGAGCGGGGCGGGGAGCTGTTTTTT	CASSPPLERGGELFF
.	TRBV7-9	TRBJ1-4	.	TGTGCCAGCAGCTCCAGTTTTAATGAAAAACTGTTTTTT	CASSSSFNEKLFF
.	TRBV9	TRBJ1-1	.	TGTGCCAGCAGCGTAGTCCAGGCCCTGGGAAACACTGAAGCTTTCTTT	CASSVVQALGNTEAFF
.	TRBV11-3	TRBJ2-7	.	TGTGCCAGCAGCTTATTTCCCGAGGCTAGCTACGAGCAGTACTTC	CASSLFPEASYEQYF
.	TRBV13	TRBJ2-1	.	TGTGCCAGCAGCTTTCTCCCAGGGGACAACAACAATGAGCAGTTCTTC	CASSFLPGDNNNEQFF
TRBD2	TRBV28	TRBJ2-1	few	TGTGCCAGCAGTTTGCCCGGGAGGGAGCAGTTCTTC	CASSLPGREQFF
.	TRBV7-2	TRBJ2-1	.	TGTGCCAGCAGCTTAGTGGCCGCGCTCCATGAGCAGTTCTTC	CASSLVAALHEQFF
.	TRBV6-5	TRBJ2-7	.	TGTGCCAGCAGTCCAGGGGGAGGAAACGACGAGCAGTACTTC	CASSPGGGNDEQYF
.	TRBV7-7	TRBJ2-5	.	TGTGCTAGCAGCTTAGGGGTGGTGGAGACCCAGTACTTC	CASSLGVVETQYF
TRBD1	TRBV4-1	TRBJ2-2	few	TGCGCCAGCAGCCAACCGGGACAGGGTGGAGCCGGGGAGCTGTTTTTT	CASSQPGQGGAGELFF
.	TRBV29-1	TRBJ1-5	.	TGCAGCGTGGAACTGGGGGGCACGGGCAATCAGCCCCAGCATTTT	CSVELGGTGNQPQHF
TRBD1	TRBV11-3	TRBJ2-2	.	TGTGCCAGCAGCCCGACAGGGGTGGGTACCGGGGAGCTGTTTTTT	CASSPTGVGTGELFF
.	TRBV7-2	TRBJ2-7	.	TGTGCCAGCAGCTTAGGCCTCGAGCAGTACTTC	CASSLGLEQYF
.	TRBV10-2	TRBJ2-1	.	TGCGCCAGCAGCCCCCGACGGGGAGTGGACAATGAGCAGTTCTTC	CASSPRRGVDNEQFF
.	TRBV27	TRBJ1-1	.	TGTGCCAGCAGTCCCCGAGGAGGGCGCACTGAAGCTTTCTTT	CASSPRGGRTEAFF
.	TRBV5-1	TRBJ2-7	.	TGCGCCAGCAGCTTCGGGATTCCCTCCTACGAGCAGTACTTC	CASSFGIPSYEQYF
.	TRBV20-1	TRBJ2-7	.	TGCAGTGCTCAGGTCCGGTACGAGCAGTACTTC	CSAQVRYEQYF
TRBD2	TRBV4-1	TRBJ2-5	.	TGCGCCAGCAGCGGAGGACTAGCGGGGCTTAACTTC	CASSGGLAGLNF
TRBD1	TRBV28	TRBJ1-2	.	TGTGCCAGCAGTTTCGCGGACAGGGCTTATGGCTACACCTTC	CASSFADRAYGYTF
.	TRBV19	TRBJ2-5	.	TGTGCCAGCAAGGGGGGAGGGCCCCGGGAGACCCAGTACTTC	CASKGGGPRETQYF
.	TRBV4-3	TRBJ2-7	.	TGCGCCAGCAGCCAAGCCGCCGAAGATCCGAGGGCAGAATCCTACGAGCAGTACTTC	CASSQAAEDPRAESYEQYF
TRBD2	TRBV4-1	TRBJ2-1	.	TGCGCCAGCAGCCAAGTCCAGCGGGGGCGCAATGAGCAGTTCTTC	CASSQVQRGRNEQFF
.	TRBV30	TRBJ2-7	.	TGTGCCTGGTGCACCGGGACAACATCCTACGAGCAGTACTTC	CAWCTGTTSYEQYF
.	TRBV30	TRBJ2-6	.	TGTGCCTGGAGTGCCGGGACTCCCGTCCTGACTTTC	CAWSAGTPVLTF
TRBD2	TRBV7-9	TRBJ2-5	.	TGTGCCAGCAGCTTAGTGGGGGGGGAAGAGACCCAGTACTTC	CASSLVGGEETQYF
.	TRBV21-1	TRBJ2-7	.	TGTGCCAGCAGCAAAGGTGGACAGGGGGGGAGGCACGAGCAGTACTTC	CASSKGGQGGRHEQYF
TRBD1	TRBV19	TRBJ1-6	.	TGTGCCAGTAGTATAGAGACAGGGGGTTCACCCCTCCACTTT	CASSIETGGSPLHF
.	TRBV2	TRBJ1-6	.	TGTGCCAGCAGTGAAGAGTCTGGCTCCTATAATTCACCCCTCCACTTT	CASSEESGSYNSPLHF
TRBD2	TRBV5-5	TRBJ2-5	.	TGTGCCAGCAGCTTGGGGGCACTAGCGGGGGCCATAGCTTTGGAGACCCAGTACTTC	CASSLGALAGAIALETQYF
TRBD1	TRBV18	TRBJ1-2	.	TGTGCCAGCTCCTCACAGGGGCACAGGGCGGTAAACGGCTACACCTTC	CASSSQGHRAVNGYTF
.	TRBV7-2	TRBJ2-2	.	TGTGCCAGCAGCTTAGCAGGGTTCGGCACCGGGGAGCTGTTTTTT	CASSLAGFGTGELFF
.	TRBV5-4	TRBJ1-4	.	TGTGCCAGCAGAGCCGCAGGGGCAACTAATGAAAAACTGTTTTTT	CASRAAGATNEKLFF
.	TRBV15	TRBJ1-5	once	TGTGCCACCAGCAGAGACTCTTCGATCAATCAGCCCCAGCATTTT	CATSRDSSINQPQHF
.	TRBV10-2	TRBJ1-6	.	TGCGCCAGCAGTGTCAGCTCCTATAATTCACCCCTCCACTTT	CASSVSSYNSPLHF
.	TRBV7-8	TRBJ2-7	.	TGTGCCAGCAGCTTATCGAACAGAAACGCAGAGCAGTACTTC	CASSLSNRNAEQYF
.	TRBV27	TRBJ2-6	.	TGTGCCAGCAGTTTACTGCTCTGGCTACAAAGTCGGGCCAACGTCCTGACTTTC	CASSLLLWLQSRANVLTF
.	TRBV6-5	TRBJ1-1	once	TGTGCCAGCAGTTACAGAGGGATTGAAGCTTTCTTT	CASSYRGIEAFF
.	TRBV6-1	TRBJ1-2	once	TGTGCCAGCAGTGGAGATCGGACGGGGAACTATGGCTACACCTTC	CASSGDRTGNYGYTF
.	TRBV29-1	TRBJ1-1	.	TGCAGCGTCGCCCCGGCCGTACCTGAAGCTTTCTTT	CSVAPAVPEAFF
.	TRBV4-3	TRBJ1-5	.	TGCGCCAGCAGCCAAGACGCCCGGGACACATATAGCAATCAGCCCCAGCATTTT	CASSQDARDTYSNQPQHF
.	TRBV6-1	TRBJ1-1	.	TGTGCCAGCAGCGGAGTTGACAATAACACTGAAGCTTTCTTT	CASSGVDNNTEAFF
TRBD2	TRBV5-1	TRBJ2-3	.	TGCGCCAGCAGCTTGGGGACTAGTTCAGATACGCAGTATTTT	CASSLGTSSDTQYF
.	TRBV2	TRBJ2-4	.	TGTGCCACTGCATGGGAGAACATTCAGTACTTC	CATAWENIQYF
.	TRBV5-4	TRBJ2-2	.	TGTGCCAGCAGCTTCTCCGGAGGTGATACCGGGGAGCTGTTTTTT	CASSFSGGDTGELFF
TRBD1	TRBV27	TRBJ1-1	.	TGTGCCAGCAGTTCAGGGGGCGTAGGGACTGAAGCTTTCTTT	CASSSGGVGTEAFF
.	TRBV19	TRBJ1-5	few	TGTGCCAGTAGTATGATCGGGAGGCAGGGACAGCCCCAGCATTTT	CASSMIGRQGQPQHF
TRBD1	TRBV9	TRBJ2-2	.	TGTGCCAGCAGCGTAGATCACAGGGGAATACTCAGAGGCGGGGAGCTGTTTTTT	CASSVDHRGILRGGELFF
.	TRBV29-1	TRBJ2-1	.	TGCAGCGTTGTCGGGGATCCCTACAATGAGCAGTTCTTC	CSVVGDPYNEQFF
.	TRBV28	TRBJ1-6	.	TGTGCCAGCAGCGCCCGGCAGGTTAATTCACCCCTCCACTTT	CASSARQVNSPLHF
.	TRBV18	TRBJ2-7	.	TGTGCCAGCTCACAGACAGACTACGAGCAGTACTTC	CASSQTDYEQYF